These T cell receptor beta chains were read from a single sample in a study of T cells in Graves' hyperthyroidism and ophthalmopathy. TCRdb re-derived calls from the multiplex PCR reads in MiXCR, one entry per CDR3 protein. The table has 350,000 or so distinct CDR3 sequences, around a sixth seen once. Sequenced sample: blood. These TCRs come from a woman aged 45-65 years with Graves' hyperthyroidism. CDR3s leave out the opening cysteine and the closing phenylalanine or tryptophan. The order of the fields is V gene, J gene, clone size, CDR3 protein. Clone size is shown for a subset of rows, as once, few, many or a class of expanded clone.

TRBV11-2	TRBJ2-5	few	ASSLGWDRLHQETQY
TRBV28	TRBJ2-2	few	ASSSLIPTNTGELF
TRBV11-2	TRBJ2-7	many	ASSLVSLAGVYEQY
TRBV18	TRBJ1-4	many	ASSRGQGATNEKLF
TRBV7-8	TRBJ2-1	few	ASSDPSGNLYNEQF
TRBV28	TRBJ2-3	many	ASTPADFTDTQY
TRBV20-1	TRBJ2-5	few	SATGLGLETQY
TRBV20-1	TRBJ2-1	NA	SASTASHNEQF
TRBV18	TRBJ1-1	many	ASSPSTGLYSEAF
TRBV5-1	TRBJ2-1	many	ASSLSPSGSNEQF
TRBV13	TRBJ2-1	many	ASSLGPDEQF
TRBV6-1	TRBJ1-2	many	ASTGGSDYGYT
TRBV20-1	TRBJ1-1	NA	SARSGQGNTEAF
TRBV12-3/TRBV12-4	TRBJ2-7	few	ASSRGTGAPEQY
TRBV6-5	TRBJ1-6	NA	ASSWALSSSYNSPLH
TRBV20-1	TRBJ2-1	few	SATRSAGGHEQF
TRBV2	TRBJ2-1	NA	ASSGLDRPLYNEQF
TRBV18	TRBJ2-1	many	ASSHPGLAYEQF
TRBV18	TRBJ2-5	NA	ASSPNRGSGETQY
TRBV5-1	TRBJ1-1	NA	ASSPLVNTEAF
TRBV4-1	TRBJ2-7	many	ASSLLYTGTAAYEQY
TRBV20-1	TRBJ1-4	NA	SARDHEKLF
TRBV20-1	TRBJ2-3	NA	SAGTDYTDTQY
TRBV6-2/TRBV6-3	TRBJ1-5	many	ASSYTDQPQH
TRBV3-1	TRBJ1-1	many	ASSQLGLDTEAF
TRBV28	TRBJ1-2	NA	ASSLWQYGYT
TRBV19	TRBJ2-1	NA	ASSVTTSGKGGEQF
TRBV30	TRBJ1-1	many	AWSSTGTGVGAF
TRBV6-1	TRBJ2-1	few	ASSPGWTLNEQF
TRBV5-1	TRBJ1-1	many	ASSFGGWNTEAF
TRBV7-8	TRBJ2-1	NA	ASSLIGNKENNEQF
TRBV5-1	TRBJ2-3	many	ASSLVIPTDTQY
TRBV5-1	TRBJ1-4	NA	ASGGQGGLNEKLF
TRBV12-3/TRBV12-4	TRBJ2-2	NA	ASRVTTGPNTGELF
TRBV4-1	TRBJ2-7	few	ASSQDRGGAGDEQY
TRBV5-4	TRBJ2-2	once	ASNTPNTGELF
TRBV11-2	TRBJ1-6	many	ASSFGGGSPLH
TRBV4-1	TRBJ1-4	many	ASSPRDPEKLF
TRBV5-1	TRBJ2-1	many	ASNKGPSSGVYGQF
TRBV27	TRBJ2-1	NA	ASSLSAPGLADPEQF
TRBV13	TRBJ2-3	few	ASSLRLGGDTQY
TRBV4-1	TRBJ1-4	NA	ASSQDGTANNEKLF
TRBV5-4	TRBJ1-3	few	ASSLDLTSGNTIY
TRBV5-1	TRBJ2-3	NA	ASSLRFNRGGGPDTQY
TRBV6-1	TRBJ2-3	NA	ASSPGYQGLSDTQY
TRBV29-1	TRBJ2-1	NA	SATPGLAGVNEQF
TRBV7-3	TRBJ2-2	few	ASSLIGGNTGELF
TRBV7-9	TRBJ2-4	few	ASSFPDRAGGYIQY
TRBV10-3	TRBJ2-2	few	AISPGTSGTGELF
TRBV2	TRBJ2-5	NA	ASSHYLVLGTGETQY
TRBV2	TRBJ2-5	NA	ASRDELVTQY
TRBV10-3	TRBJ1-6	few	AISEGQPGNSPLH
TRBV5-1	TRBJ1-2	few	ASSLAGFTNQYGYT
TRBV28	TRBJ1-1	few	ASRVVGNTEAF
TRBV7-8	TRBJ1-4	few	ASSSGQVNEKLF
TRBV19	TRBJ1-1	many	ASSIYAEGNTEAF
TRBV28	TRBJ2-6	NA	ASRGGRGLNSGANVLT
TRBV3-1	TRBJ1-1	many	ASSQDIERGEAF
TRBV5-1	TRBJ1-5	many	ASSTDGNSNQPQH